This TCR beta chain was obtained from a study of blood T cell repertoires in COVID-19. Original data processing: Amplification with reference gene primers provided the estimates of nucleated cell counts. Some clones are missing from TCRdb's copy, which holds only in-frame ones; the method was immunoSEQ multiplex PCR. That table is the source of V, J and clone size, and D and trimming were worked out from the DNA. The sample has about 420,000 clones, over 85% seen once. The CDR3 sequence is 18 residues long. Trimming removed 1 base at V and 1 base at J, with 17 bases between. CDR1 SGHTA and CDR2 FQGNSA come from the germline V gene.

Specimen: peripheral blood. The V gene is TRBV7-2, the J gene TRBJ2-4; D unresolved. This TCR was sampled from a man aged 18 to 30 with COVID-19, enrolled during active disease. The CDR3 spells CASSLVPPHIAAKNIQYF. The CDR3, as DNA: TGTGCCAGCAGCTTAGTGCCCCCCCACATAGCTGCCAAAAACATTCAGTACTTC.